This T cell receptor beta chain comes out of a study of robustness of blood B and T cell sequencing listed by TCRdb under 2018. About the study as a whole: The goal of the study was to find out how much peripheral blood is required to reliably describe the TCRbeta and IgG repertoires of an individual. TCRbeta and IgG repertoires were quantified in each of the approximately 10 independently drawn blood samples. As technical replicates, two replicate TCRbeta cDNA libraries were prepared from one shared RNA pool derived from a single 10 ml draw.

What the authors observed across the whole study: TCRbeta rarefaction curves did not fully plateau, suggesting under-sequencing or many low-abundance clonotypes. Overlap of rare TCRbeta clonotypes did not improve with pooling tubes, implying much larger blood volumes would be needed to capture them. Combining 3 or 4 tubes (roughly 28-45 ml blood) brought coverage of the top 10,000 TCRbeta clonotypes close to saturation. When technical replicate libraries were compared, more than 85% of the top 10,000 TCRbeta clonotypes in one library also turned up in the other. The 1,000 most abundant TCRbeta clonotypes from the pooled draws were detected in every single 10 ml sample. EDTA tubes required immediate fractionation, limiting use in multi-site collections. One pair of TCRbeta libraries showed evidence of cross-contamination, likely from batch processing; the shared UMI-sequence pairs were removed.

TCRbeta repertoires were quantified from mRNA rather than genomic DNA, which captures expressed receptors. Without cell sorting, buffy coat leukocytes were collected into Trizol, and RNA was extracted using the Direct-zol RNA MiniPrep Plus kit. To separate plasma, buffy coat and red blood cells, the EDTA blood tubes were centrifuged right away at 4 degrees C. The receptor library was made with PCR. Sequencing took place on an Illumina MiSeq. Synthesis of cDNA relied on SMARTScribe reverse transcriptase together with a 5' template-switch oligo that added a universal priming site. A 12-nucleotide random unique molecular identifier (UMI) was carried by the template-switch oligo, and each cDNA molecule was tagged with this UMI. During reverse transcription, TCRbeta transcripts were targeted by chain-specific reverse primers. Uracil DNA glycosylase treatment was used to remove residual template-switch adapters, and a Qiagen MinElute kit was used to purify the cDNA. For the first PCR, KAPA HiFi HotStart ReadyMix was used for 20 to 25 cycles, with amplification split across four 50 ul reactions containing step-out primers. Products of the first-round PCR were gel-purified before additional amplification. Illumina Nextera adapters were attached in a second PCR of approximately 8 cycles, and the libraries were then purified and pooled. For each TCRbeta molecule, the UMI barcode was captured by a 50-nucleotide 5' read. Per the authors' processing: Using the MIGEC toolkit, reads were grouped by UMI into consensus reads. PEAR was used to merge forward and reverse consensus reads, producing the final reads. Identical UMI-sequence pairs shared across libraries were treated as cross-sample contamination and removed by a custom decontamination script. MIGMAP, a wrapper around IgBLAST, was used to carry out V(D)J assignment and CDR3 extraction. A TCR clonotype was defined as sharing the same V gene, J gene and CDR3 amino acid sequence, and CDR1 and CDR2 were not sequenced. TCRdb itself trimmed the public reads at Q25 with fastp, ran MiXCR and retained productive beta chains. Rows are unified per CDR3 protein, each entry keeping the most common DNA and genes. The V and J calls shown here were made by TCRdb, not taken from the authors' results. Counted in this sample were roughly 1,300 distinct CDR3 sequences; approximately 78% of them appeared once. More than 35% of the sample comes from the top ten.

The junction shows trimming of 0 bases on V and 2 bases on J, plus 4 bases between the germline ends. Including cysteine and phenylalanine, the CDR3 has 13 amino acids. Only the CDR3 DNA stays, 39 bases, in frame from base 1. CDR1 WNHNN and CDR2 SYGVQD were looked up in the germline V gene (reference sequence). As a fraction of the sample, this clonotype is large (0.1 to 1%). No cognate antigen has been identified for it. No much larger clone exists at a distance of one base, and base qualities are not known. This sequence originates from a human donor in good health. The chain uses TRBV10-1 and TRBJ1-1; no D gene call is confident. The sample taken for sequencing was peripheral blood. The DNA is as follows: TGCGCCAGCAGTGAGTCACTAAACACTGAAGCTTTCTTT. This sequence encodes CASSESLNTEAFF.